This record concerns one TCR beta chain sequence. The antigen is unknown. With the Oncomine TCR Beta short-read assay, DNA from cultured CD4+ T cells was sequenced. The authors extracted genomic DNA from cultured CD4+ T cells. TCRdb re-called the PCR reads through MiXCR, storing one row per CDR3 protein. The sample yields 10,000 or so distinct CDR3 sequences, about 38% seen once. Treatment of the sample: roughly 10-day PBMC culture with coronavirus spike peptide pools or control peptides (ViraFEST assay). Pre-COVID-19 pandemic sampling (2011-2018) yielded the unexposed donor's CD4+ T cells. Expanded clonotypes were found by TCR sequencing after peptide-pool stimulation (ViraFEST). This sample is drawn from a study of vaccination and CD4 T cells after COVID-19. On the study more broadly: Overlapping peptides of the spike proteins of SARS-CoV-2, HCoV-NL63, HCoV-OC43 and HCoV-229E were used for cell stimulation. Study-level findings and limits: Vaccine-specific clones numbering 304 of 307 showed spike mono-reactivity in convalescent patients. In median terms, SARS-CoV-2-reactive clonotypes went from roughly 21 to 40, a nonsignificant rise.

The origin of this receptor is a human donor in good health. Specimen: CD4+ T cells from blood, cultured in vitro.

The CDR3 reads CAISGGLNSYEQYF. The CDR3 DNA follows: TGTGCCATCAGCGGGGGTTTAAATTCGTACGAGCAGTACTTC. The V call is TRBV10-3, the J call TRBJ2-7, with a tentative D call TRBD2 (6 bases). Germline loops: CDR1 ENHRY, CDR2 SYGVKD. V lost 6 bases and J lost 4, with 16 bases in between. The CDR3 contains 14 residues.